The sequence of this T cell receptor beta chain was determined in a study of blood T cell repertoires in COVID-19. Turning to the study itself: From the United States, Italy and Spain came samples of acute and convalescent COVID-19. T cells, B-cell-depleted T cells, or PBMCs supplied cDNA or gDNA.

Under the authors' procedure: Amplification with reference gene primers provided the estimates of nucleated cell counts. TCRdb keeps only in-frame clones here, not all; method: immunoSEQ multiplex PCR. The V and J calls and clone size are taken from that table; D and trimming were inferred from the DNA. The table shows a few hundred thousand clones, with approximately 86% occurring only once. This clone came up many times. Trimming pared 5 bases from V and 7 bases from J, leaving 14 bases between. The CDR3 runs to 13 residues. Germline V gene data show CDR1 as LNHNV and CDR2 as YYDKDF (reference sequence).

This TCR was sampled from a woman younger than 30 with acute or convalescent COVID-19. This chain joins TRBV15 and TRBJ1-1; TRBD1 is a possible D gene (5 bases). The sample taken for sequencing was peripheral blood. The DNA of the CDR3 is TGTGCCACCAGCCCCCGGCAGGGAAATGAAGCTTTCTTT. It codes for CATSPRQGNEAFF. Full variable domain (missing parts from reference TRBV15 and TRBJ1-1): DAMVIQNPRYQVTQFGKPVTLSCSQTLNHNVMYWYQQKSSQAPKLLFHYYDKDFNNEADTPDNFQSRRPNTSFCFLDIRSPGLGDTAMYLCATSPRQGNEAFFGQGTRLTVV.